This T cell receptor beta chain was profiled in a study of OX40 agonist ivuxolimab in advanced cancers. Turning to the study itself: Patients were approximately 80% male with ages about 23 to 90, mean around 58.

Clones were read by immunoSEQ multiplex PCR, and TCRdb kept only the in-frame ones, dropping some. The sample holds 100,000 to 110,000 clones, approximately 90% seen once. CDR3 length equals 15 residues. CDR1 is MNHNS and CDR2 is SASEGT in the germline V gene. The J segment lost 2 bases and the V segment lost 5 bases, leaving 6 bases of the junction unmatched. This clone has a single count. Its antigen is unidentified. General study points: Low normalized T-cell clonal expansion also characterized some of the nonresponders. The study found among the lowest clonal expansion in partial responders at 0.1-3.0 mg/kg.

The receptor was isolated from an adult with an advanced solid tumor such as melanoma, head and neck, liver or kidney cancer. The J gene is TRBJ2-7, the V gene TRBV6-1; TRBD1 matches 10 bases. Source: CD4+ or CD8+ T cells sorted from blood, taken in a trial of the OX40 agonist ivuxolimab. The CDR3 loop is CASSWTGGTTYEQYF. CDR3 coding DNA: TGTGCCAGCAGTTGGACAGGGGGAACCACCTACGAGCAGTACTTC.